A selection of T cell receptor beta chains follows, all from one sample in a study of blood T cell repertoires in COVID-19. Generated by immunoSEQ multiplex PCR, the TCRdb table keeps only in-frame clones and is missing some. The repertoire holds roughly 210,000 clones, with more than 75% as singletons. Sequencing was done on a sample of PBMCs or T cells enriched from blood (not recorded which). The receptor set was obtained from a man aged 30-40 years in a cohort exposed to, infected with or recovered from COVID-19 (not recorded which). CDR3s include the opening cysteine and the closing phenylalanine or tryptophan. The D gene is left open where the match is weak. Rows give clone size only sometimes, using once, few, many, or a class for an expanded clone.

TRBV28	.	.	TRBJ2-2	TGTGCCAGCAGTTTACGCTGGACAGCTAACACCGGGGAGCTGTTTTTT	CASSLRWTANTGELFF
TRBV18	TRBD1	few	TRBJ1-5	TGTGCCAGCTCCCTCAATGACAGGGCGGGCAATCAGCCCCAGCATTTT	CASSLNDRAGNQPQHF
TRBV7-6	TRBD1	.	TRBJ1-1	TGTGCCAGCAGCAGAGGGACAGGGATTAACGCTGAAGCTTTCTTT	CASSRGTGINAEAFF
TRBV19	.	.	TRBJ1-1	TGTGCCAGTAGTATTCCCTCCAGGGCAAACACTGAAGCTTTCTTT	CASSIPSRANTEAFF
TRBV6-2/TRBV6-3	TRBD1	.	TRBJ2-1	TGTGCCAGCAGTTACACCCAGGGGGCCTACAATGAGCAGTTCTTC	CASSYTQGAYNEQFF
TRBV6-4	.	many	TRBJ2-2	TGTGCCAGCAGTGAGCTGGGCAACACCGGGGAGCTGTTTTTT	CASSELGNTGELFF
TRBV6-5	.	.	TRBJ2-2	TGTGCCAGCAGTTACTCGCGGACTATCAACACCGGGGAGCTGTTTTTT	CASSYSRTINTGELFF
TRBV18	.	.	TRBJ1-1	TGTGCCAGCTCACCACAGGACAAGGCTGAAGCTTTCTTT	CASSPQDKAEAFF
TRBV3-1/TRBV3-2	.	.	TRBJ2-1	TGTGCCAGCAGCCAATCCCTTCGGGGCTCCTACAATGAGCAGTTCTTC	CASSQSLRGSYNEQFF
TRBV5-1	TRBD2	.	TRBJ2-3	TGCGCCAGCAGCTTGGCAGCGGGAGTGGCAGATACGCAGTATTTT	CASSLAAGVADTQYF
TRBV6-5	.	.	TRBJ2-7	TGTGCCAGCAGGTTCGGAGGGCCCTACGAGCAGTACTTC	CASRFGGPYEQYF
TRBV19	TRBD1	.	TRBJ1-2	TGTGCCATACTCCGGGACAGGGGATCGAGCTATGGCTACACCTTC	CAILRDRGSSYGYTF
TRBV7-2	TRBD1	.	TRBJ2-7	TGTGCCAGCAGCTTCGACAGGGGGCTCTCCTACGAGCAGTACTTC	CASSFDRGLSYEQYF
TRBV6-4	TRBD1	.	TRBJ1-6	TGTGCCAGCAGTGATAGGGGGCCTTCACCCCTCCACTTT	CASSDRGPSPLHF
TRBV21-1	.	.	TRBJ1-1	TGTGCCAGCAGCAAAGACAGGGAGCGACAGAGGAACACTGAAGCTTTCTTT	CASSKDRERQRNTEAFF
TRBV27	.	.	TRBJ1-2	TGTGCCAGCAGTTTACACGGGAAGGATGATGGCTACACCTTC	CASSLHGKDDGYTF
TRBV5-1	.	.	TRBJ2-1	TGCGCCAGCAGGGAGGCGCGGGATCTTGAGCAGTTCTTC	CASREARDLEQFF
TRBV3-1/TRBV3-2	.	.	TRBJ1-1	TGTGCCAGCAGCCAAGATCCGGGGGGCCACACTGAAGCTTTCTTT	CASSQDPGGHTEAFF
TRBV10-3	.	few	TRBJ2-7	TGTGCCATCAGTGAGTCGATATCAGGCCTCGAGCAGTACTTC	CAISESISGLEQYF
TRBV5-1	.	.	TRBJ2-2	TGCGCCAGCAGCTTGTCGGGGGTGGCCGGGGAGCTGTTTTTT	CASSLSGVAGELFF